These 9 T cell receptor beta chains were sequenced from one sample in a study of T cell repertoires in cytomegalovirus infection (dated 2019 in TCRdb). Sequenced on an Illumina HiSeq 1500. TCRdb's own reprocessing of the public reads used fastp at Q25 and MiXCR and kept productive beta chains. Rows matching on CDR3 protein sequence are summarized as one entry with the most common DNA and genes. The sample table contains about 260,000 distinct CDR3 sequences; only one count was recorded for approximately 14% of them. Together, the top ten hold 7% to 9.5% of the sample. The sequencing sample was made of PBMCs. The receptors here all came from a human donor in good health (CMV status not recorded). Some clones in this sample may be carry-over from other donors' samples.

This clonotype was found many times. CDR3 region: CASSLGSIGANVLTF. CDR3 sequence (DNA): TGTGCCAGCAGCTTAGGGTCTATTGGGGCCAACGTCCTGACTTTC. V usage is TRBV7-2 and J usage is TRBJ2-6, with no clear D. With 1 base removed from V and 3 bases from J, the gap between germline ends came to 7 bases. The germline V gene has CDR1 SGHTA and CDR2 FQGNSA. This CDR3 contains 15 residues.

At least ten counts were recorded for this clonotype. This chain joins TRBV11-2 and TRBJ1-4, with TRBD1 as a possible D gene (5 bases). V shed 3 bases and J shed 3 bases, with 11 bases lying between them. The CDR3 is made up of 15 amino acids. Germline values: CDR1 SGHAT, CDR2 FQNNGV. In nucleotides, the CDR3 is TGTGCCAGCAGCTTCTCAGGGTTCTCTAATGAAAAACTGTTTTTT. It translates to CASSFSGFSNEKLFF.

The chain joins TRBV5-5 to TRBJ1-6; D gene uncertain. The germline gives CDR1 SGHKS, CDR2 YYEKEE (reference sequence). This CDR3 spans 16 amino acids. V was trimmed by 0 bases and J by 10 bases, leaving 17 bases between them. DNA of the CDR3: TGTGCCAGCAGCTTGGCGTCTACCGGGATCATCTCACCCCTCCACTTT. Encoded protein: CASSLASTGIISPLHF.

J is TRBJ1-5 and V is TRBV15; no reliable D call. Germline-derived CDR1 and CDR2 are LNHNV and YYDKDF (reference sequence). The CDR3 is 12 residues long. V lost 0 bases, J lost 7 bases, and 4 bases lay in between. The CDR3 loop is CATSRDLQPQHF. CDR3 DNA: TGTGCCACCAGCAGAGATTTACAGCCCCAGCATTTT.

The chain couples TRBV28 to TRBJ2-5; TRBD2 might be the D (5 bases). Looked up from germline, CDR1 is MDHEN and CDR2 is SYDVKM. The V end lost 3 bases, the J end lost 5 bases, and 10 bases lay between the germline ends. The CDR3 extends over 13 amino acids. CDR3 DNA: TGTGCCAGCAGTTTTCGGGATATTGAGACCCAGTACTTC. It translates to CASSFRDIETQYF. Complete variable domain (other parts from reference TRBV28 and TRBJ2-5): DVKVTQSSRYLVKRTGEKVFLECVQDMDHENMFWYRQDPGLGLRLIYFSYDVKMKEKGDIPEGYSVSREKKERFSLILESASTNQTSMYLCASSFRDIETQYFGPGTRLLVL.

This clonotype was counted at least ten times. This chain connects TRBV7-2 to TRBJ2-7; the D gene could be TRBD1 or TRBD2 (5 bases each). Per the germline V gene, CDR1 is SGHTA and CDR2 is FQGNSA. This CDR3 has 16 amino acids. The V and J ends lost 2 bases and 2 bases respectively, with 16 bases between them. The CDR3 region has the DNA TGTGCCAGCAGCTTATCGGTAGCCTGGGGGACCTACGAGCAGTACTTC. Its protein is CASSLSVAWGTYEQYF.

V usage is TRBV20-1 and J usage is TRBJ2-5; D could derive from TRBD1 or TRBD2 (5 bases each). Germline CDR1 DFQATT, CDR2 SNEGSKA (reference sequence). Trimming pared 6 bases from V and 1 base from J, leaving 9 bases between. The CDR3 extends over 12 amino acids. In DNA form, the CDR3 reads TGCAGTGCGGGGGACCTCCAAGAGACCCAGTACTTC. This encodes CSAGDLQETQYF.

This clonotype has just a few counts. This chain uses TRBV6-1 with TRBJ1-2; D gene unclear. This CDR3 spans 12 amino acids. Trimming removed 0 bases at V and 7 bases at J, with 6 bases between. The germline gives CDR1 MNHNS, CDR2 SASEGT. CDR3 nucleotide sequence: TGTGCCAGCAGTGAAGCCGGGTTTGGCTACACCTTC. Translation: CASSEAGFGYTF.

The table lists this clonotype with a few counts. V gene TRBV12-3 or TRBV12-4 combines with J gene TRBJ2-1, with 13 bases identical to TRBD2. The CDR3 covers 16 residues. The V gene end was trimmed by 5 bases and the J gene end by 12 bases; junction bases not matched to a gene: 13. CDR3 region: CASSPPTGTSGKGQFF. The DNA of the CDR3 is TGTGCCAGCAGTCCCCCCACCGGGACTAGCGGGAAGGGGCAGTTCTTC.